The 12 T cell receptor beta chains in this list originate from one sample, sequenced in a study of immune evolution from preneoplasia to lung adenocarcinoma. Using immunoSEQ multiplex PCR, the repertoire was profiled, and TCRdb retains in-frame clones only, with some absent. The data show roughly 4,700 clones, about 80% seen once. Sequencing was carried out using FFPE adjacent normal lung tissue. These receptor sequences come from a person in their sixties or seventies with lung adenocarcinoma.

This chain links TRBV28 with TRBJ2-7, with D possibly TRBD1 on 6 matching bases. The CDR3 length is 13 residues. The ends were cut back, 3 bases at V and 1 base at J, with 7 bases in the middle. Germline V gene sequence: CDR1 MDHEN, CDR2 SYDVKM. The CDR3 loop reads CASSLGTSYEQYF. The CDR3 bases are TGTGCCAGCAGTTTGGGGACATCCTACGAGCAGTACTTC.

The J gene is TRBJ2-1, the V gene TRBV9; 7 positions agree with TRBD1. This CDR3 region has 13 residues. V lost 2 bases to trimming and J lost 14 bases; unmatched junction nucleotides: 10. Germline assignment: CDR1 SGDLS and CDR2 YYNGEE. The CDR3 DNA is TGTGCCAGCAGCGTTATGGAGACAGGGTCGGAGTTCTTC. It encodes CASSVMETGSEFF. The full variable domain, its missing parts supplied by reference TRBV9 and TRBJ2-1, is DSGVTQTPKHLITATGQRVTLRCSPRSGDLSVYWYQQSLDQGLQFLIQYYNGEERAKGNILERFSAQQFPDLHSELNLSSLELGDSALYFCASSVMETGSEFFGPGTRLTVL.

There are a few counts of this clone. The V call is TRBV29-1, the J call TRBJ2-7; D ambiguous. This CDR3 contains 12 residues. V lost 8 bases to trimming and J lost 2 bases, with 13 bases between them. In germline, CDR1 is SQVTM, CDR2 ANQGSEA. This CDR3 is CSPSWRAYEQYF. The CDR3 DNA reads TGCAGCCCCTCCTGGCGAGCCTACGAGCAGTACTTC.

This clone was recorded a few times. The chain carries TRBV11-1 and TRBJ2-1; no clear D gene. V dropped 1 base and J dropped 10 bases, with 14 bases sitting between them. The CDR3 sequence is 14 residues long. The germline CDR1 and CDR2 sequences are SGHAT and FQDESV (reference sequence). This chain's CDR3 is CASSLVQAVGEQFF. The CDR3 coding sequence is TGTGCCAGCAGCTTAGTCCAGGCGGTTGGGGAGCAGTTCTTC.

This clone was observed a single time. The rearrangement joins TRBV18 to TRBJ1-1; a weak D match, TRBD1 (5 bases). Germline V gives CDR1 KGHSH, CDR2 LQKENI. Deletions cut 3 bases from V and 2 bases from J, with 19 bases between. This CDR3 is built from 17 residues. In DNA form, the CDR3 reads TGTGCCAGCTCACCCCTCCCGACGGGGGGGAAAAACACTGAAGCTTTCTTT. It translates to CASSPLPTGGKNTEAFF. Full variable domain (outside the CDR3, taken from reference TRBV18 and TRBJ1-1): NAGVMQNPRHLVRRRGQEARLRCSPMKGHSHVYWYRQLPEEGLKFMVYLQKENIIDESGMPKERFSAEFPKEGPSILRIQQVVRGDSAAYFCASSPLPTGGKNTEAFFGQGTRLTVV.

The count of this clone is one. The V and J genes are TRBV19 and TRBJ2-2, with D perhaps given as TRBD1 or TRBD2 (5 bases each). The CDR3 length is 12 residues. Germline CDR1 reads LNHDA; CDR2 reads SQIVND (reference sequence). Trimming took 5 bases from V and 7 from J, leaving 8 bases between them. The CDR3 here is CASSQRGGELFF. Written as DNA, the CDR3 is TGTGCCAGTAGTCAGAGGGGCGGGGAGCTGTTTTTT.

The gene calls are TRBV2 and TRBJ2-3, with 8 bases lining up with TRBD2. The CDR3 covers 17 residues. V gave up 3 bases and J gave up 3 bases; unmatched junction bases: 11. In germline, CDR1 is SNHLY, CDR2 FYNNEI. CDR3 sequence reads: CASSDLRGALWTDTQYF. The CDR3 DNA is TGTGCCAGCAGTGACCTGCGGGGGGCCCTTTGGACAGATACGCAGTATTTT.

The genes are TRBV15 and TRBJ2-3, with a weak D call TRBD2 (7 bases). Trimming took 0 bases from V and 7 from J, leaving 20 bases between them. Per the germline V gene, CDR1 is LNHNV and CDR2 is YYDKDF (reference sequence). This CDR3 is built from 17 residues. CDR3: CATSRDLSVGGGHTQYF. CDR3 in DNA: TGTGCCACCAGCAGAGATCTTAGCGTGGGGGGGGGCCATACGCAGTATTTT.

Points on this clone: At one of its ends the junction is not consistent with the germline gene, which may arise from a read error. The genes are TRBV14 and TRBJ2-2; no definite D call. This CDR3 spans 13 amino acids. Germline-derived CDR1 and CDR2 are SGHDN and FVKESK. In nucleotides, the CDR3 is TGTGCCAGCAGACAAGGTGGCACCGGGGAGCTGTTTTTT. This gives the protein CASRQGGTGELFF.

V and J are TRBV5-8 and TRBJ1-2, with 9 bases identical to TRBD1. This CDR3 is 17 amino acids long. Germline V gene data show CDR1 as SGHTS and CDR2 as YDEGEE. With 4 bases clipped from V and 6 bases from J, the junction kept 16 bases outside the gene matches. Here the CDR3 DNA reads TGTGCCAGCAGCCCTACGGCTGGACAGGGGACATCTCATGGCTACACCTTC. It yields the protein CASSPTAGQGTSHGYTF.

The chain is built from TRBV14 and TRBJ2-3; TRBD2 is a possible D gene (5 bases). CDR1 SGHDN and CDR2 FVKESK come from the germline V gene. V was pared by 0 bases and J by 0 bases, with 13 bases between. The CDR3 sequence is 17 residues long. The CDR3 protein is CASSQDPAGTSTDTQYF. The CDR3 nucleotides read TGTGCCAGCAGCCAAGATCCGGCGGGTACTAGCACAGATACGCAGTATTTT.

This rearrangement joins TRBV11-1 to TRBJ2-7, with 7 bases lining up with TRBD2. In germline, CDR1 is SGHAT, CDR2 FQDESV (reference sequence). The CDR3 runs to 12 residues. V shed 10 bases and J 3 bases; nucleotides not matched to a gene: 6. The CDR3 DNA is TGTGCCACCTCCGGGGACTACTACGAGCAGTACTTC. Translating it yields CATSGDYYEQYF.